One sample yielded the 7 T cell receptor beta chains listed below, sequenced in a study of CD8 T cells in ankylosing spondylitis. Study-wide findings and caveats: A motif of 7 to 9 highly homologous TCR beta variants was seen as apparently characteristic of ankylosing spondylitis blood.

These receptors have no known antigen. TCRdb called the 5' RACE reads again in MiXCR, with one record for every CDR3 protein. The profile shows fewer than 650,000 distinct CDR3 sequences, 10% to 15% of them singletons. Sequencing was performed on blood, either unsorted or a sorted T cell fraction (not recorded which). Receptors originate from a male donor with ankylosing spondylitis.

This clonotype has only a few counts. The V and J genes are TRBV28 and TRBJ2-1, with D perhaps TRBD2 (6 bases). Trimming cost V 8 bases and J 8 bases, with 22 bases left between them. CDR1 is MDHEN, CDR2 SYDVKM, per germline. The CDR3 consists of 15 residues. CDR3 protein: CASEVGGLLWDEQFF. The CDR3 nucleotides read TGTGCCAGCGAGGTGGGAGGCCTCCTGTGGGATGAGCAGTTCTTC.

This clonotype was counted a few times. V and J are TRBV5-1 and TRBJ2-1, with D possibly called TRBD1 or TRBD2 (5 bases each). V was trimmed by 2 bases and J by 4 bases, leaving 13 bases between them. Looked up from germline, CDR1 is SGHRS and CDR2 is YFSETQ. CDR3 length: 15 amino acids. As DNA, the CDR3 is TGCGCCAGCAGCTTTTTCCAGGGACCTTACAATGAGCAGTTCTTC. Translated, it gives CASSFFQGPYNEQFF.

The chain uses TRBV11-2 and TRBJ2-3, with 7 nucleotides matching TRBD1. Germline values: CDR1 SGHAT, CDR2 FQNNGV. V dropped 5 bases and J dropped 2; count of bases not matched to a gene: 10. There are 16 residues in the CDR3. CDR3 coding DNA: TGTGCCAGCAGCCTATACCGGGACAGACTCACAGATACGCAGTATTTT. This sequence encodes CASSLYRDRLTDTQYF.

The DNA of the CDR3 is TGTGCCAGCAGCTTAGGGGACAATAACTATGGCTACACCTTC. It translates to CASSLGDNNYGYTF. The V and J genes are TRBV13 and TRBJ1-2; D may be TRBD1 (5 bases). The CDR3 covers 14 residues. V gave up 0 bases and J gave up 1 base, with 6 bases separating them. The germline V gene has CDR1 PRHDT and CDR2 FYEKMQ (reference sequence). Combining the CDR3 with reference TRBV13 and TRBJ1-2 gives the whole variable domain AAGVIQSPRHLIKEKRETATLKCYPIPRHDTVYWYQQGPGQDPQFLISFYEKMQSDKGSIPDRFSAQQFSDYHSELNMSSLELGDSALYFCASSLGDNNYGYTFGSGTRLTVV.

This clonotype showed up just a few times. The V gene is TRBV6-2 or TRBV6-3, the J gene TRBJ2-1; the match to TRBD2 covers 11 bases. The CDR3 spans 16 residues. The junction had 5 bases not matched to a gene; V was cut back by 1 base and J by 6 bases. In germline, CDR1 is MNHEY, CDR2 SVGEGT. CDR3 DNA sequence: TGTGCCAGCAGTTACTTTCTAGCGGGAGGATTCAATGAGCAGTTCTTC. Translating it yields CASSYFLAGGFNEQFF.

The CDR3 loop reads CSARTSLEQFF. In DNA, the CDR3 is TGCAGTGCTAGGACTAGTCTCGAGCAGTTCTTC. The rearrangement joins TRBV20-1 to TRBJ2-1; weak D call: TRBD2 (6 bases). Germline CDR1 DFQATT, CDR2 SNEGSKA (reference sequence). The V gene lost 3 bases and the J gene lost 10 bases, with 10 bases spanning the gap. The CDR3 extends over 11 amino acids.

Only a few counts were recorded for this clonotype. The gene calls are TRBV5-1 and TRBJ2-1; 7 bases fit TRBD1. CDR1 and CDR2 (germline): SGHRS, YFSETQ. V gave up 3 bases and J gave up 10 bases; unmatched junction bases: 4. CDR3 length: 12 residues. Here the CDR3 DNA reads TGCGCCAGCAGCTGGGGACAGCAGGAGCAGTTCTTC. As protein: CASSWGQQEQFF.